These T cell receptor beta chains were read from a single sample in a study of blood T cell repertoires in COVID-19. Profiled with immunoSEQ multiplex PCR; TCRdb holds only in-frame clones, not every one. This table holds roughly 250,000 clones, about 90% found once. The sequenced material came from peripheral blood. Source of these receptors: a woman between 25 and 40 years old with COVID-19, enrolled during active disease. Both conserved end residues are part of each CDR3. A D gene is named only where the DNA matches it firmly. Not all rows give a size; the values are once, few, many and, for expanded clones, a class.

clone size: -; D gene: TRBD1; V gene: TRBV10-1; J gene: TRBJ2-2; CDR3 protein: CASTSGGFGTGELFF; CDR3 DNA: TGCGCCAGCACCTCAGGGGGATTTGGCACCGGGGAGCTGTTTTTT
clone size: -; D gene: TRBD1; V gene: TRBV7-2; J gene: TRBJ2-1; CDR3 protein: CASSPSWDSPPRNEQFF; CDR3 DNA: TGTGCCAGCAGCCCGAGCTGGGACAGCCCCCCCCGCAATGAGCAGTTCTTC
clone size: -; D gene: -; V gene: TRBV21-1; J gene: TRBJ1-2; CDR3 protein: CASRGQGASGYTF; CDR3 DNA: TGTGCCAGCAGGGGACAGGGGGCCAGTGGCTACACCTTC
clone size: -; D gene: -; V gene: TRBV5-4; J gene: TRBJ1-2; CDR3 protein: CASSVWTELYTF; CDR3 DNA: TGTGCCAGCAGCGTCTGGACAGAGCTTTACACCTTC
clone size: -; D gene: -; V gene: TRBV2; J gene: TRBJ1-6; CDR3 protein: CASRRDASVSSYNSPLHF; CDR3 DNA: TGTGCCAGCAGGAGGGACGCTAGCGTAAGCTCCTATAATTCACCCCTCCACTTT
clone size: -; D gene: -; V gene: TRBV13; J gene: TRBJ2-7; CDR3 protein: CASSFFSPSYEQYF; CDR3 DNA: TGTGCCAGCAGCTTTTTCAGTCCCTCCTACGAGCAGTACTTC
clone size: -; D gene: TRBD2; V gene: TRBV5-5; J gene: TRBJ2-1; CDR3 protein: CASSLAGTSYNEQFF; CDR3 DNA: TGTGCCAGCAGCTTGGCCGGGACTAGTTACAATGAGCAGTTCTTC
clone size: -; D gene: -; V gene: TRBV11-2; J gene: TRBJ1-1; CDR3 protein: CASSWGAFNTEAFF; CDR3 DNA: TGTGCCAGCAGCTGGGGCGCTTTCAACACTGAAGCTTTCTTT
clone size: -; D gene: -; V gene: TRBV5-5; J gene: TRBJ1-5; CDR3 protein: CASSSQVSNQPQHF; CDR3 DNA: TGTGCCAGCAGCTCACAGGTGAGCAATCAGCCCCAGCATTTT
clone size: once; D gene: -; V gene: TRBV5-6; J gene: TRBJ2-3; CDR3 protein: CAVSRVFTDTQYF; CDR3 DNA: TGTGCCGTCTCACGGGTATTCACAGATACGCAGTATTTT
clone size: -; D gene: -; V gene: TRBV3-1/TRBV3-2; J gene: TRBJ2-5; CDR3 protein: CASSPLQETQYF; CDR3 DNA: TGTGCCAGCAGCCCCCTCCAAGAGACCCAGTACTTC
clone size: -; D gene: -; V gene: TRBV9; J gene: TRBJ1-2; CDR3 protein: CASSVTGHGYTF; CDR3 DNA: TGTGCCAGCAGCGTAACAGGGCATGGCTACACCTTC
clone size: -; D gene: -; V gene: TRBV30; J gene: TRBJ2-1; CDR3 protein: CAWSVIVGGGALFF; CDR3 DNA: -
clone size: -; D gene: TRBD1; V gene: TRBV27; J gene: TRBJ2-7; CDR3 protein: CASSFGTGGAYEQYF; CDR3 DNA: TGTGCCAGCAGTTTTGGGACAGGGGGGGCCTACGAGCAGTACTTC
clone size: -; D gene: TRBD1; V gene: TRBV7-9; J gene: TRBJ2-1; CDR3 protein: CASSSGQGAVRDEQFF; CDR3 DNA: TGTGCCAGCAGCTCCGGACAGGGGGCGGTCAGGGATGAGCAGTTCTTC
clone size: few; D gene: TRBD1; V gene: TRBV4-1; J gene: TRBJ1-6; CDR3 protein: CASSPTGGSPLHF; CDR3 DNA: TGCGCCAGCAGCCCGACAGGGGGCTCACCCCTCCACTTT
clone size: -; D gene: TRBD1; V gene: TRBV9; J gene: TRBJ1-4; CDR3 protein: CASSVKTGAGEKLFF; CDR3 DNA: TGTGCCAGCAGCGTGAAGACAGGGGCAGGTGAAAAACTGTTTTTT
clone size: -; D gene: -; V gene: TRBV4-2; J gene: TRBJ1-2; CDR3 protein: CASSQEMGRGPSYGYTF; CDR3 DNA: TGTGCCAGCAGCCAAGAGATGGGTCGAGGGCCTAGCTATGGCTACACCTTC
clone size: -; D gene: -; V gene: TRBV11-2; J gene: TRBJ1-5; CDR3 protein: CASSPSRQVQPQHF; CDR3 DNA: TGTGCCAGCAGCCCGTCCCGACAGGTTCAGCCCCAGCATTTT
clone size: -; D gene: -; V gene: TRBV7-9; J gene: TRBJ2-2; CDR3 protein: CASIETGPNTGELFF; CDR3 DNA: TGTGCCAGCATCGAGACAGGTCCGAACACCGGGGAGCTGTTTTTT
clone size: -; D gene: -; V gene: TRBV18; J gene: TRBJ2-7; CDR3 protein: CASSTTGRAYEQYF; CDR3 DNA: TGTGCCAGCTCAACGACAGGTAGGGCCTACGAGCAGTACTTC
clone size: -; D gene: TRBD1; V gene: TRBV6-5; J gene: TRBJ1-1; CDR3 protein: CASSYSGQGAEAFF; CDR3 DNA: TGTGCCAGCAGTTACTCAGGACAGGGGGCTGAAGCTTTCTTT
clone size: -; D gene: -; V gene: TRBV29-1; J gene: TRBJ2-3; CDR3 protein: CSGRVTTDTQYF; CDR3 DNA: TGCAGCGGGAGGGTTACCACAGATACGCAGTATTTT
clone size: -; D gene: -; V gene: TRBV18; J gene: TRBJ1-2; CDR3 protein: CASSPQRTEYGYTF; CDR3 DNA: TGTGCCAGCTCACCCCAAAGGACAGAGTATGGCTACACCTTC
clone size: -; D gene: TRBD2; V gene: TRBV9; J gene: TRBJ2-3; CDR3 protein: CASSVASGGRADTQYF; CDR3 DNA: TGTGCCAGCAGCGTCGCTAGCGGGGGGCGGGCGGATACGCAGTATTTT
clone size: -; D gene: -; V gene: TRBV27; J gene: TRBJ1-4; CDR3 protein: CASSMEGALDEKLFF; CDR3 DNA: TGTGCCAGCAGTATGGAAGGGGCGCTGGATGAAAAACTGTTTTTT
clone size: -; D gene: -; V gene: TRBV2; J gene: TRBJ2-1; CDR3 protein: CASRENNEQFF; CDR3 DNA: TGTGCCTCTAGGGAGAACAATGAGCAGTTCTTC
clone size: -; D gene: -; V gene: TRBV21-1; J gene: TRBJ1-5; CDR3 protein: CAKEGQGGLQPQHF; CDR3 DNA: TGTGCCAAAGAAGGACAGGGAGGACTTCAGCCCCAGCATTTT
clone size: -; D gene: TRBD1; V gene: TRBV7-2; J gene: TRBJ2-7; CDR3 protein: CASSADRGYEQYF; CDR3 DNA: TGTGCCAGCAGCGCAGACAGGGGCTACGAGCAGTACTTC
clone size: many; D gene: -; V gene: TRBV19; J gene: TRBJ1-5; CDR3 protein: CASSIPGRGQPQHF; CDR3 DNA: TGTGCCAGTAGTATTCCGGGAAGAGGTCAGCCCCAGCATTTT
clone size: -; D gene: -; V gene: TRBV11-2; J gene: TRBJ1-2; CDR3 protein: CASSLDRGHGYTF; CDR3 DNA: TGTGCCAGCAGCTTAGATAGGGGTCATGGCTACACCTTC
clone size: -; D gene: TRBD2; V gene: TRBV27; J gene: TRBJ2-1; CDR3 protein: CASRRGGLYNEQFF; CDR3 DNA: TGTGCCAGCAGGCGCGGGGGGCTTTACAATGAGCAGTTCTTC
clone size: -; D gene: TRBD2; V gene: TRBV10-2; J gene: TRBJ2-1; CDR3 protein: CASRASGGSYNEQFF; CDR3 DNA: TGCGCCAGCAGGGCTAGCGGGGGTTCCTACAATGAGCAGTTCTTC
clone size: -; D gene: -; V gene: TRBV7-9; J gene: TRBJ2-4; CDR3 protein: CASSPRGGSGNIQYF; CDR3 DNA: TGTGCCAGCAGCCCCAGGGGAGGGTCGGGAAACATTCAGTACTTC
clone size: -; D gene: -; V gene: TRBV3-1/TRBV3-2; J gene: TRBJ1-2; CDR3 protein: CASSQRQGGYTF; CDR3 DNA: TGTGCCAGCAGCCAAAGGCAGGGGGGCTACACCTTC
clone size: -; D gene: -; V gene: TRBV20-1; J gene: TRBJ2-3; CDR3 protein: CSGLDDTQYF; CDR3 DNA: TGCAGTGGACTGGATGATACGCAGTATTTT
clone size: -; D gene: TRBD2; V gene: TRBV3-1/TRBV3-2; J gene: TRBJ2-7; CDR3 protein: CASSETSGGSYEQYF; CDR3 DNA: TGTGCCAGCAGTGAAACTAGCGGGGGCTCCTACGAGCAGTACTTC
clone size: -; D gene: -; V gene: TRBV28; J gene: TRBJ2-3; CDR3 protein: CASSSPDITDTQYF; CDR3 DNA: TGTGCCAGCAGTTCCCCGGACATCACAGATACGCAGTATTTT
clone size: -; D gene: -; V gene: TRBV11-3; J gene: TRBJ2-7; CDR3 protein: CASRRRGPRLGDYEQYF; CDR3 DNA: TGTGCCAGCCGGCGGCGCGGTCCTCGGCTAGGCGACTACGAGCAGTACTTC
clone size: once; D gene: -; V gene: TRBV6-5; J gene: TRBJ2-7; CDR3 protein: CASSNGQTYEQYF; CDR3 DNA: TGTGCCAGCAGTAACGGACAGACCTACGAGCAGTACTTC
clone size: once; D gene: TRBD2; V gene: TRBV30; J gene: TRBJ2-1; CDR3 protein: CAWTLAGGPHDEQFF; CDR3 DNA: TGTGCCTGGACCCTAGCGGGGGGGCCGCATGATGAGCAGTTCTTC
clone size: -; D gene: -; V gene: TRBV7-8; J gene: TRBJ2-3; CDR3 protein: CASSQEWAGLNTQYF; CDR3 DNA: TGTGCCAGCAGCCAGGAGTGGGCAGGACTAAATACGCAGTATTTT